These 25 T cell receptor beta chains were sequenced from one sample in a study of CD8+CD57+ T cells in acquired aplastic anemia. According to the study, genomic DNA was the template for TCR beta VDJ and CDR3 profiling. Each CDR3 protein gets one entry after TCRdb re-called the reads with MiXCR. The sample records around 79,000 distinct CDR3 sequences, 55% to 75% being singletons. CD8+CD57+ cell expansion had been shown by flow cytometry in patients chosen for sequencing. The material sequenced was sorted CD4+, CD8+, or CD8+CD57+ T cells (not recorded which) from PBMCs. The source of these receptors is a human donor with aplastic anemia.

This clonotype was recorded a few times. The chain is built from TRBV10-3 and TRBJ2-7, with a weak D call TRBD1 (5 bases). Trimming shortened V by 2 bases and J by 4 bases, and 6 bases separated the two germline ends. CDR1 and CDR2 from the germline V gene are ENHRY and SYGVKD. The CDR3 loop spans 12 amino acids. Here the CDR3 DNA reads TGTGCCATCAGTGAGCAGGGTTACGAGCAGTACTTC. Translation: CAISEQGYEQYF.

Notes on this clonotype: One end of the junction is discordant with germline, which a read error may explain. This CDR3 is CAGSLDPVRETQYF. In DNA form, the CDR3 reads TGTGCCGGCAGCTTAGATCCAGTCAGAGAGACCCAGTACTTC. V usage is TRBV7-3 and J usage is TRBJ2-5; D gene ambiguous. CDR3 length: 14 amino acids. Germline-derived CDR1 and CDR2 are SGHTA and FQGTGA.

This clonotype was observed a handful of times. This chain uses TRBV7-9 with TRBJ1-1; TRBD1 matches at 7 bases. Trimming took 4 bases from V and 4 from J; bases not matched to a gene: 0. This CDR3 comprises 12 residues. CDR1 is SEHNR and CDR2 is FQNEAQ in the germline V gene (reference sequence). CDR3 amino acids: CASSYRGTEAFF. The CDR3 DNA sequence: TGTGCCAGCAGCTACAGGGGCACTGAAGCTTTCTTT.

This chain links TRBV15 with TRBJ2-7; possibly TRBD1 for D (5 bases). Trimming left V 4 bases short and J 7 bases short, with 14 bases between. The length of the CDR3 is 13 residues. Germline V lookup: CDR1 LNHNV, CDR2 YYDKDF (reference sequence). The CDR3 loop is CATSTGTWTEQYF. The CDR3, as DNA: TGTGCCACCAGCACGGGCACATGGACAGAGCAGTACTTC.

The gene calls are TRBV2 and TRBJ2-7; D may be TRBD1 (6 bases). CDR3 length: 14 amino acids. The germline gives CDR1 SNHLY, CDR2 FYNNEI. V was clipped by 5 bases and J by 2 bases, with 13 bases between them. Here the CDR3 reads CASSPLTGAYEQYF. CDR3 DNA sequence: TGTGCCAGCAGTCCCTTGACAGGAGCCTACGAGCAGTACTTC.

CDR3 sequence reads: CASSGGGNTEAFF. The CDR3 nucleotides read TGTGCCAGCAGCGGAGGAGGAAACACTGAAGCTTTCTTT. This chain uses TRBV7-3 with TRBJ1-1; D remains unclear. The V gene lost 5 bases and the J gene lost 2 bases, with 9 bases spanning the gap. The CDR3 sequence is 13 residues long. Per the germline V gene, CDR1 is SGHTA and CDR2 is FQGTGA.

A few counts support this clonotype. This chain connects TRBV15 to TRBJ2-7, with TRBD1 identical over 10 bases. Germline values: CDR1 LNHNV, CDR2 YYDKDF (reference sequence). The CDR3 totals 13 residues. The V segment lost 7 bases and the J segment 5 bases; nucleotides outside the gene matches: 5. CDR3 sequence reads: CATTGQGTHEQYF. CDR3 coding DNA: TGTGCCACCACGGGACAGGGGACTCACGAGCAGTACTTC.

Notes on this clonotype: The junction departs from germline at one end; a sequencing error may be responsible. V gene TRBV7-9 combines with J gene TRBJ2-3; TRBD2 might be the D (6 bases). Germline assignment: CDR1 SEHNR and CDR2 FQNEAQ (reference sequence). This CDR3 region has 14 residues. CDR3 residues: CASSLELAFDTQSF. CDR3 DNA sequence: TGTGCCAGCAGCTTAGAACTAGCTTTTGATACGCAGTCTTTT. Together with reference TRBV7-9 and TRBJ2-3, the CDR3 gives the full variable domain: DTGVSQNPRHKITKRGQNVTFRCDPISEHNRLYWYRQTLGQGPEFLTYFQNEAQLEKSRLLSDRFSAERPKGSFSTLEIQRTEQGDSAMYLCASSLELAFDTQSFGPGTRLTVL.

This clonotype was detected many times. The chain joins TRBV19 to TRBJ2-1; 9 bases match TRBD2. The germline V gene encodes CDR1 LNHDA and CDR2 SQIVND (reference sequence). Germline trimming cut 10 bases from V and 2 bases from J; bases unmatched to any gene: 6. This CDR3 contains 14 residues. CDR3 residues: CAIGSGSPYNEQFF. DNA of the CDR3: TGTGCCATCGGTAGCGGGAGCCCCTACAATGAGCAGTTCTTC.

The CDR3 sequence is CASSSIQGNTEAFF. CDR3 nucleotide sequence: TGTGCCAGCAGCTCTATACAGGGGAACACTGAAGCTTTCTTT. The J gene is TRBJ1-1, the V gene TRBV11-2, with D maybe TRBD1 (6 bases). Trimming pared 4 bases from V and 1 base from J, leaving 10 bases between. CDR1 and CDR2 (germline): SGHAT, FQNNGV. The CDR3 contains 14 residues. Full variable domain (missing parts from reference TRBV11-2 and TRBJ1-1): EAGVAQSPRYKIIEKRQSVAFWCNPISGHATLYWYQQILGQGPKLLIQFQNNGVVDDSQLPKDRFSAERLKGVDSTLKIQPAKLEDSAVYLCASSSIQGNTEAFFGQGTRLTVV.

The rearrangement uses TRBV9 and TRBJ1-1; D is possibly TRBD1 (5 bases). Germline V gene sequence: CDR1 SGDLS, CDR2 YYNGEE. Trimming took 0 bases from V and 7 from J, leaving 13 bases between them. The length of the CDR3 is 14 residues. Here the CDR3 DNA reads TGTGCCAGCAGCGTAGTAGAGGGGTTCATTGAAGCTTTCTTT. Translating gives CASSVVEGFIEAFF.

This clonotype was detected only a few times. J is TRBJ1-6 and V is TRBV25-1; D not resolved. CDR3 size: 16 residues. Germline CDR1 reads MGHDK; CDR2 reads SYGVNS. The V end lost 3 bases, the J end lost 6 bases, and 15 bases lay between the germline ends. CDR3 amino acids: CASSDPAGGFNSPLHF. CDR3 DNA: TGTGCCAGCAGTGACCCCGCCGGAGGGTTTAATTCACCCCTCCACTTT.

The rearrangement uses TRBV24-1 and TRBJ2-1, with D unresolved. CDR3 size: 14 residues. Germline lookup yields CDR1 KGHDR and CDR2 SFDVKD. Trimming stripped 3 bases from V and 2 bases from J, with 7 bases between. Written as DNA, the CDR3 is TGTGCCACCAGTGATCAGCGCACCTACAATGAGCAGTTCTTC. Residues: CATSDQRTYNEQFF.

The chain carries TRBV2 and TRBJ2-7, with D perhaps TRBD2 (5 bases). V gave up 5 bases and J gave up 8 bases, with 25 bases separating them. The CDR3 length is 16 residues. In germline, CDR1 is SNHLY, CDR2 FYNNEI. CDR3 residues: CASSHQGGSEPTKQYF. The CDR3 region has the DNA TGTGCCAGCAGTCACCAAGGAGGCAGTGAACCTACGAAGCAGTACTTC.

The J gene is TRBJ2-1, the V gene TRBV20-1; D perhaps matches TRBD1 (6 bases). Germline CDR1 DFQATT, CDR2 SNEGSKA (reference sequence). The CDR3 extends over 13 amino acids. The V end was cut by 4 bases, the J end by 6 bases, with 13 bases between. CDR3 DNA: TGCAGTGCTATCAGGGGCAGTGGCAATGAGCAGTTCTTC. It specifies CSAIRGSGNEQFF.

The V gene is TRBV7-9, the J gene TRBJ2-7; D remains ambiguous. V was shortened by 5 bases and J by 2 bases, with 7 bases between the two germline ends. Germline loops: CDR1 SEHNR, CDR2 FQNEAQ (reference sequence). This CDR3 has 12 residues. For the CDR3, the DNA is TGTGCCAGCAGCCAAACCGCCTACGAGCAGTACTTC. Its protein product is CASSQTAYEQYF.

This clonotype is a singleton in its sample. The V and J genes are TRBV29-1 and TRBJ2-5; D unclear. This CDR3 has 9 residues. Germline loops: CDR1 SQVTM, CDR2 ANQGSEA. V was shortened by 3 bases and J by 9 bases, with 5 bases between the two germline ends. The CDR3 spells CSVDYPQYF. The CDR3 DNA sequence: TGCAGCGTTGATTACCCCCAGTACTTC.

The chain has TRBV4-1 and TRBJ2-7, with D maybe TRBD1 (5 bases). Germline V gene data show CDR1 as MGHRA and CDR2 as YSYEKL. Trimming took 3 bases from V and 6 from J, leaving 15 bases between them. The CDR3 totals 14 residues. CDR3 in amino acids: CASSHSQGALEQYF. CDR3 in DNA: TGCGCCAGCAGCCACAGTCAGGGTGCGCTCGAGCAGTACTTC.

This CDR3 is CASSSGIGGNGYTF. In nucleotides, the CDR3 is TGCGCCAGCAGCTCAGGCATCGGGGGGAATGGCTACACCTTC. This chain connects TRBV4-3 to TRBJ1-2; weak D call: TRBD1 (5 bases). Germline V gives CDR1 LGHNA, CDR2 YSLEER. This CDR3 has 14 amino acids. Trimming stripped 5 bases from V and 6 bases from J, with 16 bases between.

This chain connects TRBV10-3 to TRBJ2-7; tentative D call: TRBD1 (5 bases). The CDR3 has 12 amino acids. Trimming removed 7 bases from V and 0 bases from J, with 7 bases in between. Germline V gene sequence: CDR1 ENHRY, CDR2 SYGVKD. The CDR3 spells CAIMDNSYEQYF. CDR3 DNA: TGTGCCATCATGGACAACTCCTACGAGCAGTACTTC.

This clonotype was found a few times. The CDR3 is CASSPRPNSYEQYF. CDR3 nucleotides: TGTGCCAGTAGTCCCCGACCCAACTCCTACGAGCAGTACTTC. This chain connects TRBV5-4 to TRBJ2-7; D gene ambiguous. The CDR3 has 14 residues. The germline V and J ends were trimmed by 8 bases and 0 bases, with 15 bases remaining between them. Germline-derived CDR1 and CDR2 are SGHNT and YYREEE (reference sequence).

The chain carries TRBV14 and TRBJ2-3; unclear D gene. Looked up from germline, CDR1 is SGHDN and CDR2 is FVKESK. The CDR3 runs to 15 residues. The V end lost 1 base, the J end lost 2 bases, and 10 bases lay between the germline ends. The CDR3 here is CASSQAAYLTDTQYF. The CDR3, as DNA: TGTGCCAGCAGCCAAGCGGCCTACCTCACAGATACGCAGTATTTT. Filled out from reference TRBV14 and TRBJ2-3, the complete variable domain reads EAGVTQFPSHSVIEKGQTVTLRCDPISGHDNLYWYRRVMGKEIKFLLHFVKESKQDESGMPNNRFLAERTGGTYSTLKVQPAELEDSGVYFCASSQAAYLTDTQYFGPGTRLTVL.

This clonotype came up many times. The chain joins TRBV2 to TRBJ1-6; D gene uncertain. V gave up 8 bases and J gave up 8 bases, with 19 bases separating them. The germline CDR1 and CDR2 sequences are SNHLY and FYNNEI. The CDR3 totals 15 residues. In DNA form, the CDR3 reads TGTGCCAGCGCGGTCCAGGCAGTACGAGATTCACCCCTCCACTTT. Its protein product is CASAVQAVRDSPLHF.

The chain is built from TRBV5-4 and TRBJ1-6, with 8 positions matching TRBD1. Germline CDR1 and CDR2: SGHNT and YYREEE (reference sequence). J was trimmed by 11 bases and V by 0 bases; bases with no gene match: 13. The CDR3 spans 17 residues. The CDR3: CASSLERTGTGGPPLHF. The CDR3 DNA reads as TGTGCCAGCAGCTTGGAGAGAACCGGGACAGGCGGGCCACCCCTCCACTTT.

The gene calls are TRBV7-9 and TRBJ1-1, with D perhaps matching TRBD1 (5 bases). CDR3 length: 13 residues. Trimming stripped 6 bases from V and 7 bases from J, with 15 bases between. The germline V gene has CDR1 SEHNR and CDR2 FQNEAQ (reference sequence). The CDR3 DNA reads TGTGCCAGCAGGGTGGCGGGGGGGAGTGAAGCTTTCTTT. This translates into CASRVAGGSEAFF.